The 24 T cell receptor beta chains below all came from one sample that was sequenced in a study of Ad26.COV2.S vaccination and SARS-CoV-2 variants. Repertoires were generated with immunoSEQ multiplex PCR, while TCRdb's copy carries only in-frame clones and drops some. The table lists 200,000 to 300,000 clones, around nine tenths of them singletons. Treatment denoted: roughly 18 received Ad26.COV2.S at low or high dose, single or two shots; several received placebo; per-sample allocation not given. Sampling occurred on day 63 after the first vaccine or placebo injection. The sequencing used peripheral blood, collected in a trial of Ad26.COV2.S vaccine versus placebo. The receptors were gathered from a person aged 18-60 years who received the Ad26.COV2.S COVID-19 vaccine or a placebo.

This clone was detected only once. Germline is not matched at one junction end, which may reflect a read error. The CDR3 DNA sequence: TGTGCCAGCAGTCAAGACCCAGCGGGGGGGCCTAGCACAGATACGCAGTATTTT. Translated, it gives CASSQDPAGGPSTDTQYF. This chain uses TRBV3-1 (or the pseudogene TRBV3-2) with TRBJ2-3; 10 positions match TRBD2. The CDR3 is made up of 18 amino acids. Looked up from germline, CDR1 is LGHDT and CDR2 is YNNKEL (reference sequence).

V and J are TRBV18 and TRBJ2-4; D not certain. Trimming took 3 bases from V and 9 from J, leaving 9 bases between them. Germline-derived CDR1 and CDR2 are KGHSH and LQKENI. The length of the CDR3 is 12 residues. The CDR3 nucleotides read TGTGCCAGCTCACCTTCAGGTCCCATTCAGTACTTC. As protein: CASSPSGPIQYF.

V is TRBV6-2 or TRBV6-3 and J is TRBJ2-7; TRBD2 might be the D (6 bases). Trimming stripped 2 bases from V and 4 bases from J, with 12 bases between. The germline gives CDR1 MNHEY, CDR2 SVGEGT. The CDR3 runs 14 residues. CDR3: CASSYGGVKYEQYF. The CDR3 nucleotides read TGTGCCAGCAGTTACGGCGGGGTGAAGTACGAGCAGTACTTC.

The rearrangement uses TRBV4-3 and TRBJ1-6, with a weak D call TRBD1 (5 bases). V was clipped by 1 base and J by 7 bases, with 11 bases between them. This CDR3 is built from 15 residues. CDR1 and CDR2 (germline): LGHNA, YSLEER. In DNA, the CDR3 is TGCGCCAGCAGCCAAGGCACAGGCCTAAATTCACCCCTCCACTTT. The encoded protein is CASSQGTGLNSPLHF.

There are a few counts of this clone. This rearrangement joins TRBV6-2 or TRBV6-3 to TRBJ1-1; D gene uncertain. Trimming removed 0 bases at V and 0 bases at J, with 8 bases between. Germline lookup yields CDR1 MNHEY and CDR2 SVGEGT. The CDR3 extends over 15 amino acids. Here the CDR3 reads CASSYSGRMNTEAFF. The CDR3 DNA reads as TGTGCCAGCAGTTACTCCGGGCGCATGAACACTGAAGCTTTCTTT.

The rearrangement links TRBV5-1 to TRBJ1-4, with 8 nucleotides matching TRBD1. This CDR3 comprises 15 residues. V shed 4 bases, J shed 2 bases, and the junction held 4 bases outside the gene matches. Per germline, CDR1 SGHRS and CDR2 YFSETQ. In nucleotides, the CDR3 is TGCGCCAGCAGCCCACAGGGGGGGACTAATGAAAAACTGTTTTTT. The encoded protein is CASSPQGGTNEKLFF.

This rearrangement joins TRBV6-5 to TRBJ2-7; perhaps TRBD1 as D (6 bases). CDR1 is MNHEY and CDR2 is SVGAGI in the germline V gene. V shed 6 bases and J shed 4 bases, with 16 bases lying between them. The CDR3 sequence is 14 residues long. CDR3 sequence (DNA): TGTGCCAGCAGCACAGGGCTGGTTCGATACGAGCAGTACGTC. Protein product: CASSTGLVRYEQYV.

This chain joins TRBV30 and TRBJ2-2; D might be TRBD1 or TRBD2, each matching 5 bases. The CDR3 loop spans 18 amino acids. Trimming took 6 bases from V and 1 from J, leaving 24 bases between them. CDR1 GTSNPN and CDR2 SVGIG come from the germline V gene (reference sequence). The CDR3, as DNA: TGTGCCTGCCTATTCTCTTTTTTCGGGGCAAAGAACACCGGGGAGCTGTTTTTT. It specifies CACLFSFFGAKNTGELFF.

V gene TRBV7-9 combines with J gene TRBJ1-2, with D hard to call. This CDR3 region has 14 residues. Trimming removed 5 bases at V and 2 bases at J, with 12 bases between. From germline, CDR1 is SEHNR and CDR2 FQNEAQ (reference sequence). CDR3 DNA: TGTGCCAGCAGCCCCTCAAGAGGAAACTATGGCTACACCTTC. It translates to CASSPSRGNYGYTF. Together with reference TRBV7-9 and TRBJ1-2, the CDR3 gives the full variable domain: DTGVSQNPRHKITKRGQNVTFRCDPISEHNRLYWYRQTLGQGPEFLTYFQNEAQLEKSRLLSDRFSAERPKGSFSTLEIQRTEQGDSAMYLCASSPSRGNYGYTFGSGTRLTVV.

This clone was recorded once. J is TRBJ2-7 and V is TRBV19; 9 positions match TRBD1. Trimming removed 5 bases from V and 6 bases from J; junction bases left unmatched: 11. The V gene's germline CDR1 is LNHDA and CDR2 SQIVND (reference sequence). The CDR3 sequence is 15 residues long. The CDR3 protein is CASSSNQDRGGEQYF. For the CDR3, the DNA is TGTGCCAGTAGTTCTAATCAAGACAGGGGGGGCGAGCAGTACTTC.

J is TRBJ1-2 and V is TRBV11-2; D possibly corresponds to TRBD1 (5 bases). The V end lost 6 bases, the J end lost 4 bases, and 15 bases lay between the germline ends. The CDR3 contains 14 residues. The germline CDR1 and CDR2 sequences are SGHAT and FQNNGV. The CDR3 DNA sequence: TGTGCCAGCAGGGACAAGGGAAGTGGCTATGGCTACACCTTC. Translating gives CASRDKGSGYGYTF. The complete variable domain, with remaining parts taken from reference TRBV11-2 and TRBJ1-2, reads EAGVAQSPRYKIIEKRQSVAFWCNPISGHATLYWYQQILGQGPKLLIQFQNNGVVDDSQLPKDRFSAERLKGVDSTLKIQPAKLEDSAVYLCASRDKGSGYGYTFGSGTRLTVV.

The V and J genes are TRBV6-5 and TRBJ1-6, with D possibly matching TRBD1 (5 bases). Germline assignment: CDR1 MNHEY and CDR2 SVGAGI. The CDR3 is made up of 14 amino acids. Trimming shortened V by 7 bases and J by 7 bases, and 14 bases separated the two germline ends. The CDR3 spells CASNAWEGNSPLHF. CDR3 nucleotide sequence: TGTGCCAGCAACGCGTGGGAGGGGAATTCACCCCTCCACTTT.

The V call is TRBV5-1, the J call TRBJ2-3; a possible D gene is TRBD2 (6 bases). This CDR3 contains 15 residues. V was shortened by 1 base and J by 4 bases, with 13 bases between the two germline ends. The germline CDR1 and CDR2 sequences are SGHRS and YFSETQ. The CDR3: CASSLSGGRADTQYF. In DNA, the CDR3 is TGCGCCAGCAGCTTGTCTGGAGGGAGAGCAGATACGCAGTATTTT.

The sample holds one count of this clone. The V and J genes are TRBV20-1 and TRBJ1-3; D unresolved. The CDR3 covers 11 residues. CDR1 is DFQATT, CDR2 SNEGSKA, per germline (reference sequence). V was cut by 5 bases and J by 0 bases, with 2 bases left in between. CDR3 protein: CSAASGNTIYF. CDR3 bases: TGCAGTGCTGCCTCTGGAAACACCATATATTTT.

The chain combines TRBV19 with TRBJ2-3; 7 positions match TRBD1. V lost 6 bases to trimming and J lost 7 bases; unmatched junction nucleotides: 10. The CDR3 spans 14 residues. Germline values: CDR1 LNHDA, CDR2 SQIVND (reference sequence). The CDR3 protein is CASRRDSRAHTQYF. The DNA of the CDR3 is TGTGCCAGTAGAAGGGACAGCCGTGCCCATACGCAGTATTTT.

Only one count was recorded for this clone. This chain connects TRBV6-2 or TRBV6-3 to TRBJ2-7, with 7 bases aligning to TRBD2. Trimming took 2 bases from V and 5 from J; bases not matched to a gene: 9. The CDR3 sequence is 15 residues long. The germline gives CDR1 MNHEY, CDR2 SVGEGT. The CDR3 spells CASSYGGRALDEQYV. The CDR3 nucleotides are TGTGCCAGCAGTTACGGGGGGAGGGCCCTCGACGAGCAGTACGTC.

The gene calls are TRBV13 and TRBJ2-1; 7 positions agree with TRBD2. The CDR3 has 13 residues. V dropped 5 bases and J dropped 7; count of bases not matched to a gene: 5. Germline values: CDR1 PRHDT, CDR2 FYEKMQ (reference sequence). The CDR3 is CASSPTSINEQFF. The CDR3 bases are TGTGCCAGCAGCCCGACTAGCATAAATGAGCAGTTCTTC.

This chain joins TRBV19 and TRBJ2-6; 11 nucleotides agree with TRBD2. The ends lost 1 base at V and 3 bases at J; junction bases unmatched: 8. The CDR3 spans 19 residues. The germline CDR1 and CDR2 sequences are LNHDA and SQIVND (reference sequence). CDR3 in DNA: TGTGCCAGTAGTATAGGGGATCCTAGCGGGAGGATTGGGGCCAACGTCCTGACTTTC. This gives the protein CASSIGDPSGRIGANVLTF.

Written as DNA, the CDR3 is TGTGCCAGCAGACCAAACTCCGGCGACACCGGGGAGCTGTTTTTT. This sequence encodes CASRPNSGDTGELFF. The chain has TRBV2 and TRBJ2-2, with no clear D. Trimming took 6 bases from V and 3 from J, leaving 14 bases between them. This CDR3 has 15 residues. Germline loops: CDR1 SNHLY, CDR2 FYNNEI.

The rearrangement joins TRBV6-2 or TRBV6-3 to TRBJ2-1; the D gene is possibly TRBD1 (5 bases). Germline-derived CDR1 and CDR2 are MNHEY and SVGEGT. The CDR3 consists of 19 residues. The ends were cut back, 3 bases at V and 0 bases at J, with 21 bases in the middle. The CDR3 DNA sequence: TGTGCCAGCAGTTATCCCAACCCGTCGACAGACCTCTCCTACAATGAGCAGTTCTTC. Protein product: CASSYPNPSTDLSYNEQFF.

This chain connects TRBV27 to TRBJ1-4; D possibly corresponds to TRBD1 (6 bases). V was cut by 4 bases and J by 8 bases, with 11 bases left in between. The CDR3 covers 13 residues. Germline V gene data show CDR1 as MNHEY and CDR2 as SMNVEV (reference sequence). CDR3 residues: CASSSPTGEKLFF. The CDR3 nucleotides read TGTGCCAGCAGTTCCCCCACAGGGGAAAAACTGTTTTTT.

The V call is TRBV7-3, the J call TRBJ1-2; possible D gene TRBD1, 5 bases. Germline CDR1 SGHTA, CDR2 FQGTGA. V shed 4 bases and J shed 8 bases, with 8 bases lying between them. This CDR3 is 11 amino acids long. The CDR3 spells CASSSGFGYTF. CDR3 sequence (DNA): TGTGCCAGCAGCTCAGGGTTCGGCTACACCTTC.

The chain uses TRBV10-3 and TRBJ2-1, with D unclear. The V gene lost 4 bases and the J gene lost 2 bases, with 9 bases spanning the gap. Germline values: CDR1 ENHRY, CDR2 SYGVKD. The CDR3 consists of 14 residues. This chain's CDR3 is CAISVGKTYNEQFF. In DNA, the CDR3 is TGTGCCATCAGTGTCGGAAAAACCTACAATGAGCAGTTCTTC.

The chain recombines TRBV10-3 with TRBJ1-1; TRBD1 is a possible D gene (5 bases). This CDR3 spans 18 amino acids. Looked up from germline, CDR1 is ENHRY and CDR2 is SYGVKD. Trimming pared 0 bases from V and 1 base from J, leaving 18 bases between. The CDR3 DNA reads TGTGCCATCAGTGAGTCGGTAGTTCTAGGCAGGGAGAACACTGAAGCTTTCTTT. It translates to CAISESVVLGRENTEAFF.